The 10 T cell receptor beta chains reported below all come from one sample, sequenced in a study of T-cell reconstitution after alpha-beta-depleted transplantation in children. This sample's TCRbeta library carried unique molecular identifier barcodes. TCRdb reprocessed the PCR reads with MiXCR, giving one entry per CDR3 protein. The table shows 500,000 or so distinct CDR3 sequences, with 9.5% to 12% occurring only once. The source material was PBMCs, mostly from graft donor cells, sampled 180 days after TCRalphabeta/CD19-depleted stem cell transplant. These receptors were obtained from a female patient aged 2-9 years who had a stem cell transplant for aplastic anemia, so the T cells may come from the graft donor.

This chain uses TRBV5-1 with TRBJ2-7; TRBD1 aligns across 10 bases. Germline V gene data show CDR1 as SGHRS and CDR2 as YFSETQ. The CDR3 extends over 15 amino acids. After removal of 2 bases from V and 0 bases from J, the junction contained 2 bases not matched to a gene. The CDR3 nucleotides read TGCGCCAGCAGCTTATGGACAGGGGGCTCCTACGAGCAGTACGTC. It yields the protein CASSLWTGGSYEQYV.

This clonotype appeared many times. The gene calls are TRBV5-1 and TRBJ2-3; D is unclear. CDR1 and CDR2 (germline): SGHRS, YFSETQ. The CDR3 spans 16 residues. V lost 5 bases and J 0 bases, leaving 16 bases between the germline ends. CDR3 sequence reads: CASRTAYTTSTDTQYF. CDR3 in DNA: TGCGCCAGCAGGACCGCCTACACAACTAGCACAGATACGCAGTATTTT.

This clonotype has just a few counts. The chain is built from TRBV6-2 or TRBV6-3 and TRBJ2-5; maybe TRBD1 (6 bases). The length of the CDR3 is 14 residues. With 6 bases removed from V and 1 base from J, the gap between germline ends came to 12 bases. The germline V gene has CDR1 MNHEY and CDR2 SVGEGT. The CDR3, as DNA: TGTGCCAGCAGCAGAGGACAGTTCCAAGAGACCCAGTACTTC. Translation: CASSRGQFQETQYF.

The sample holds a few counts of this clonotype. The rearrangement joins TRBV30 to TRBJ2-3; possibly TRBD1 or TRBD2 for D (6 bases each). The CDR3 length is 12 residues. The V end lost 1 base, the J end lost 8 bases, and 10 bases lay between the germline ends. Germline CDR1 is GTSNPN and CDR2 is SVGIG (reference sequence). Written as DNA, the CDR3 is TGTGCCTGGAGTGCACAGGGAGGTACGCAGTATTTT. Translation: CAWSAQGGTQYF. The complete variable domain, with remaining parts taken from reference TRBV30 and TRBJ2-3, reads SQTIHQWPATLVQPVGSPLSLECTVEGTSNPNLYWYRQAAGRGLQLLFYSVGIGQISSEVPQNLSASRPQDRQFILSSKKLLLSDSGFYLCAWSAQGGTQYFGPGTRLTVL.

This CDR3 is CASSLMGQASFYEQYF. Written as DNA, the CDR3 is TGCGCCAGCAGCCTCATGGGACAGGCAAGCTTCTACGAGCAGTACTTC. The chain uses TRBV5-1 and TRBJ2-7, with 8 bases that match TRBD1. The length of the CDR3 is 16 residues. Per the germline V gene, CDR1 is SGHRS and CDR2 is YFSETQ. The V gene end was trimmed by 4 bases and the J gene end by 3 bases; junction bases not matched to a gene: 12.

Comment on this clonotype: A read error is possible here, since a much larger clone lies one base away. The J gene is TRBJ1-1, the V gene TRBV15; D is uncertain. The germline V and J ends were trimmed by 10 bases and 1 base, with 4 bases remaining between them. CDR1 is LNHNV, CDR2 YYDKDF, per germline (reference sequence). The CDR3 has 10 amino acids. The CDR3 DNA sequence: TGTGCCATAGGGAACACTGAAGCTTTCTTT. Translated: CAIGNTEAFF. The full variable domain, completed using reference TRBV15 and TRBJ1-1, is DAMVIQNPRYQVTQFGKPVTLSCSQTLNHNVMYWYQQKSSQAPKLLFHYYDKDFNNEADTPDNFQSRRPNTSFCFLDIRSPGLGDTAMYLCAIGNTEAFFGQGTRLTVV.

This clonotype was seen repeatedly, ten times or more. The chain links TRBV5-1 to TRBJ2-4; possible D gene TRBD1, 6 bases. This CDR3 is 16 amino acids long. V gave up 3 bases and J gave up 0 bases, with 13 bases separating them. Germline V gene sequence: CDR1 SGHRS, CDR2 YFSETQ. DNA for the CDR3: TGCGCCAGCAGCTCCTGGACAGCCCTAGCCAAAAACATTCAGTACTTC. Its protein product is CASSSWTALAKNIQYF.

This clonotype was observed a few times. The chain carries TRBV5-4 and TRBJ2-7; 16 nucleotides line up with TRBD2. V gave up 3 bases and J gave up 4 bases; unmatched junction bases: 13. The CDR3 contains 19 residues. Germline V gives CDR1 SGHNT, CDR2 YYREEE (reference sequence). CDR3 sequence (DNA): TGTGCCAGCAGCTCAGAGGGGGGACTAGCGGGAGGGCCTCCTTACGAGCAGTACTTC. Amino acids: CASSSEGGLAGGPPYEQYF.

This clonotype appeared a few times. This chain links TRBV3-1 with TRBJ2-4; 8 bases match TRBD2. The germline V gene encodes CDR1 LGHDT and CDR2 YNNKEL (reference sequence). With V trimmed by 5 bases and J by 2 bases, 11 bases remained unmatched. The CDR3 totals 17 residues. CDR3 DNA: TGTGCCAGCAGCGGCTCGGGGGGGGCCCTTCCCAAAAACATTCAGTACTTC. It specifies CASSGSGGALPKNIQYF.

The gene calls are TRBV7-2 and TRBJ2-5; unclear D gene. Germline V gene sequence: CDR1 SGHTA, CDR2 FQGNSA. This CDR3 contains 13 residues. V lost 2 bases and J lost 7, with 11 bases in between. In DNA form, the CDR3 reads TGTGCCAGCAGCTTAATGGGGTTAGGGACCCAGTACTTC. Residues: CASSLMGLGTQYF.